This T cell receptor beta chain was observed in a study of monozygotic twins with inflammatory bowel disease. TCRdb reprocessed the 5' RACE reads and stores each CDR3 protein as one record, lacking DNA. Its table records approximately 330,000 distinct CDR3 sequences. Regarding this clonotype: Antigen specificity is unknown.

Overall study findings and caveats: Since immunosuppressive treatments differed, patient repertoires may have gained added variability. Repertoire similarity did not differ between concordant and discordant twins, possibly owing to limited power. IBD patients exhibited fewer clonotypes shared with other individuals than healthy twins, particularly with disease activity.

CDR3 length equals 12 residues. This clonotype originated in a human donor with ulcerative colitis or Crohn's disease, or a healthy co-twin of an affected twin (not recorded which). The chain joins TRBV12-3 or TRBV12-4 to TRBJ2-1; checking the TCRdb D call of TRBD1 is not possible without DNA. Input material: blood. The CDR3 loop is CASSQPPNEQFF.